A selection of T cell receptor beta chains follows, all from one sample in a study of CD8+ T cells in alopecia areata. Generated by immunoSEQ multiplex PCR, the TCRdb table keeps only in-frame clones and is missing some. The repertoire consists of some 130,000 clones, with about 50% occurring once and the leading ten covering roughly 0.5%. The source was CD4+ T cells sorted from blood, collected at week 4, from a patient treated with tofacitinib. These receptors originate from a human donor with alopecia areata. CDR3s include the opening cysteine and the closing phenylalanine or tryptophan. Fields, in order: clone size, J gene, V gene, D gene, CDR3 DNA, CDR3 protein. D genes are given only for firm matches. Clone size is shown for a subset of rows, as once, few, many or a class of expanded clone.

.	TRBJ1-4	TRBV30	.	TGTGCCTGGGCCCCAGCTTCAGAAAAACTGTTTTTT	CAWAPASEKLFF
.	TRBJ1-1	TRBV29-1	TRBD1	TGCAGCGTTGGCAACAGGGGCATGAACACTGAAGCTTTCTTT	CSVGNRGMNTEAFF
.	TRBJ2-5	TRBV7-9	TRBD2	TGTGCCAGCAGCTTCCCTAGCGGGATGGGAGAAGAGACCCAGTACTTC	CASSFPSGMGEETQYF
.	TRBJ1-1	TRBV29-1	.	TGCAGCGTTTTTACTCAAGGTCTGAACACTGAAGCTTTCTTT	CSVFTQGLNTEAFF
few	TRBJ2-3	TRBV19	.	TGTGCCAGTAGTATTGAGGGTCGCACAGATACGCAGTATTTT	CASSIEGRTDTQYF
.	TRBJ2-1	TRBV5-1	.	TGCGCCAGCAGCCCCGCCGGGGGACGTTTGTACAATGAGCAGTTCTTC	CASSPAGGRLYNEQFF
.	TRBJ2-1	TRBV9	.	TGTGCCAGCAGCGTAGGCCCCCACAATGAGCAGTTCTTC	CASSVGPHNEQFF
few	TRBJ1-1	TRBV5-1	.	TGCGCCAGCAGCTTGGACCGGGTGAACACTGAAGCTTTCTTT	CASSLDRVNTEAFF
.	TRBJ2-7	TRBV7-2	.	TGTGCCAGCAGCTTAGTCATGGGGCTTGGCGAGCAGTACTTC	CASSLVMGLGEQYF
.	TRBJ2-2	TRBV29-1	TRBD2	TGCAGCGTACGAACTAGCGGAACGACCACCGGGGAGCTGTTTTTT	CSVRTSGTTTGELFF
.	TRBJ2-5	TRBV9	.	TGTGCCAGCAGCGCTACGGTAGATCCGGAGACCCAGTACTTC	CASSATVDPETQYF
.	TRBJ2-7	TRBV29-1	TRBD1	TGCAGCGTTGAAGAACAGGGGAAGACTAACTACGAGCAGTACTTC	CSVEEQGKTNYEQYF
.	TRBJ2-4	TRBV29-1	TRBD2	TGCAGCGTTGGGGTAACGGGGGGAAGTGTGTCGGACATTCAGTACTTC	CSVGVTGGSVSDIQYF
.	TRBJ2-5	TRBV6-5	.	TGTGCCAGCAGTTACTCAGGGGTGGGGACCCAGTACTTC	CASSYSGVGTQYF
few	TRBJ1-2	TRBV2	.	TGTGCCAGCAGTGAAGAGGCGGTTTCAAACTATGGCTACACCTTC	CASSEEAVSNYGYTF
.	TRBJ1-4	TRBV9	TRBD1	TGTGCCAGCAGCGCTTCCGACAGGGGTAATGAAAAACTGTTTTTT	CASSASDRGNEKLFF
few	TRBJ2-5	TRBV30	.	TGTGCCTGGATGGGGGCCGGAGAGACCCAGTACTTC	CAWMGAGETQYF
few	TRBJ2-4	TRBV30	.	TGTGCCTGGAGTGTGGGGGGCCTTGCAAAAAACATTCAGTACTTC	CAWSVGGLAKNIQYF
.	TRBJ1-2	TRBV29-1	TRBD1	TGCAGCGTTCCGACCTCAGGGGGCTATGGCTACACCTTC	CSVPTSGGYGYTF
.	TRBJ1-1	TRBV15	.	TGTGCCACCAGCAGAGACCCCCAGGGCTTCGGGAACACTGAAGCTTTCTTT	CATSRDPQGFGNTEAFF
few	TRBJ2-7	TRBV30	TRBD2	TGTGCCTGGAGTGTACGGATGGGACTAGCGGGAGCCAAGCCCTACGAGCAGTACTTC	CAWSVRMGLAGAKPYEQYF
.	TRBJ2-7	TRBV5-1	.	TGCGCCAGCAGCTTGGCCGGGCGCAGCGAGCAGTACTTC	CASSLAGRSEQYF
few	TRBJ2-2	TRBV19	.	TGTGCCAGTAGTACTTACACCGGGGAGCTGTTTTTT	CASSTYTGELFF